This T cell receptor (beta chain) was observed in a study of T cell changes during pregnancy in multiple sclerosis. The repertoire was sequenced with immunoSEQ multiplex PCR; TCRdb's copy has only in-frame clones and lacks some. The sample includes about 42,000 clones, approximately 90% seen only once; the top ten take 1.2%. The CDR3 runs 16 residues. Germline V gene sequence: CDR1 SGDLS, CDR2 YYNGEE. The V gene end was trimmed by 0 bases and the J gene end by 4 bases; junction bases not matched to a gene: 8. V gene TRBV9 combines with J gene TRBJ2-3; 7 nucleotides agree with TRBD1. The receptor comes from a female donor with multiple sclerosis, enrolled in a pregnancy study. The specimen comprised CD4+ T cells from peripheral blood mononuclear cells, sampled in the second trimester of pregnancy. The CDR3, as DNA: TGTGCCAGCAGCGTAGAAGGGGGCGACCCCCCAGATACGCAGTATTTT. Amino acid sequence: CASSVEGGDPPDTQYF.